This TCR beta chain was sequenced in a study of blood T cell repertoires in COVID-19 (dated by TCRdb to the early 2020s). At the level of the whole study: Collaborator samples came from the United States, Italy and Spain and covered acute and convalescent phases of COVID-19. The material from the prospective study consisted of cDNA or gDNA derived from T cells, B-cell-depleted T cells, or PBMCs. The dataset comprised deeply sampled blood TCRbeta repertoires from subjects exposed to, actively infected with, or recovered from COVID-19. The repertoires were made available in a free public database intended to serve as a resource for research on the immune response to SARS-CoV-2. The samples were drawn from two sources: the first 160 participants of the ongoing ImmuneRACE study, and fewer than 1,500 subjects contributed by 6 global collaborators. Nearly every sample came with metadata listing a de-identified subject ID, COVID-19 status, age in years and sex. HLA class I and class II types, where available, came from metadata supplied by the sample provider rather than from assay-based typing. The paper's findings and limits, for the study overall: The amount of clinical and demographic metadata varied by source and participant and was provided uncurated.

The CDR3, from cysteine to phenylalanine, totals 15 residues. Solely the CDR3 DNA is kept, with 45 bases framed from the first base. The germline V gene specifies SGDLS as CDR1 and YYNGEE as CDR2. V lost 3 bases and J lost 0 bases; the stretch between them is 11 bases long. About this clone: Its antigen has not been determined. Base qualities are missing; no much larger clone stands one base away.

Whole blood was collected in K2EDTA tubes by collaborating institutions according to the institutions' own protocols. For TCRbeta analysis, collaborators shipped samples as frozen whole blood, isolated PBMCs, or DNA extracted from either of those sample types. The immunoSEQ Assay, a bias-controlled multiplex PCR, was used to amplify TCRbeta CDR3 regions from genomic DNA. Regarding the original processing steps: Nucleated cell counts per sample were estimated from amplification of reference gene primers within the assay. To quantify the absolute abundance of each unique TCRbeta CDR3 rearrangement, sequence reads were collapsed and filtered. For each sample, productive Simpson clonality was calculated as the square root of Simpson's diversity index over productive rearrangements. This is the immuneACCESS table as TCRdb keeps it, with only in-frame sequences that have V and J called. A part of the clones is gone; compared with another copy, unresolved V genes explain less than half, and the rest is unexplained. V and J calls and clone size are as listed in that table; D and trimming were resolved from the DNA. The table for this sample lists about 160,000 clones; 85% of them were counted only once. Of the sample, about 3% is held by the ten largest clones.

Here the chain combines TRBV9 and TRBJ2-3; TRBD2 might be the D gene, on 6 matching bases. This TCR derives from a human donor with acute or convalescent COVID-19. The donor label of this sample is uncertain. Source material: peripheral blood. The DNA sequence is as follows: TGTGCCAGCAGCGGGGTTGGGGGGAGCACAGATACGCAGTATTTT. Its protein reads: CASSGVGGSTDTQYF.